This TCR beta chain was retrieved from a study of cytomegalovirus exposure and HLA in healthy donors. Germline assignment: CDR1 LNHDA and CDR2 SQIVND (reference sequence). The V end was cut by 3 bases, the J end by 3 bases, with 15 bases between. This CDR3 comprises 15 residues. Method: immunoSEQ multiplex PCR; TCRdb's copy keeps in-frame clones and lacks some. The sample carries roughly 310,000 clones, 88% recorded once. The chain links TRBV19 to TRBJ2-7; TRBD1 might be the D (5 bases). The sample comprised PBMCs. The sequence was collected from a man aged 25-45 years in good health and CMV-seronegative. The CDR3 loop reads CASSIDSSKGYEQYF. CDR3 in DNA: TGTGCCAGTAGTATCGACAGCTCCAAGGGCTACGAGCAGTACTTC.